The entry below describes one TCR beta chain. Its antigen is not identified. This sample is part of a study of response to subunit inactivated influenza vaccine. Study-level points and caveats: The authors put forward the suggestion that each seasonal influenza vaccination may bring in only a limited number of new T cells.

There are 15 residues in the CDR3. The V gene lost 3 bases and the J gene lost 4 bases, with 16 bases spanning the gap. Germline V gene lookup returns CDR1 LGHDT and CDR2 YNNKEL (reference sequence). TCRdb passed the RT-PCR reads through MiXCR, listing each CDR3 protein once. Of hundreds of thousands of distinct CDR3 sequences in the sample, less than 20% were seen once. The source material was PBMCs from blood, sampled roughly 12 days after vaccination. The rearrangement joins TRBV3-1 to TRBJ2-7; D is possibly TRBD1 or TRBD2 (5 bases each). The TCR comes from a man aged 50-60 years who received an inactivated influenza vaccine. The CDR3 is CASSQGLRGNYEQYF. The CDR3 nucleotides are TGTGCCAGCAGCCAGGGCCTGAGGGGTAATTACGAGCAGTACTTC.